Listed here are 15 T cell receptor beta chains from one sample, sequenced in a study of cytotoxic CD8 clonotypes in ibrutinib-treated CLL. This table comes from immunoSEQ multiplex PCR, and its TCRdb copy is limited to in-frame clones, with some not included. There are 130,000 or so clones in the sample; 84% occur only once, and 3.3% lies in the top ten. The sample consisted of PBMCs, taken after 24 months of ibrutinib treatment. These receptors all stem from a human donor with chronic lymphocytic leukemia.

CDR3 nucleotides: TGTGCCTGGAGCCTGGGAGCCGGTAATGAAAAACTGTTTTTT. Translation gives CAWSLGAGNEKLFF. The chain recombines TRBV30 with TRBJ1-4; D is uncertain. V was trimmed by 3 bases and J by 4 bases, leaving 12 bases between them. The CDR3 consists of 14 residues. Germline V CDR1 and CDR2: GTSNPN, SVGIG (reference sequence). The full variable domain, rest sourced from reference TRBV30 and TRBJ1-4, is SQTIHQWPATLVQPVGSPLSLECTVEGTSNPNLYWYRQAAGRGLQLLFYSVGIGQISSEVPQNLSASRPQDRQFILSSKKLLLSDSGFYLCAWSLGAGNEKLFFGSGTQLSVL.

The rearrangement links TRBV19 to TRBJ2-1, with 10 positions matching TRBD1. With 4 bases clipped from V and 6 bases from J, the junction kept 9 bases outside the gene matches. This CDR3 comprises 16 residues. Per the germline V gene, CDR1 is LNHDA and CDR2 is SQIVND (reference sequence). Here the CDR3 reads CASSKEGDRGSNEQFF. The DNA of the CDR3 is TGTGCCAGTAGTAAGGAAGGGGACAGGGGAAGCAATGAGCAGTTCTTC. The variable domain in full, with the rest retrieved from reference TRBV19 and TRBJ2-1, is DGGITQSPKYLFRKEGQNVTLSCEQNLNHDAMYWYRQDPGQGLRLIYYSQIVNDFQKGDIAEGYSVSREKKESFPLTVTSAQKNPTAFYLCASSKEGDRGSNEQFFGPGTRLTVL.

This sequence joins TRBV10-3 and TRBJ2-5, with 9 nucleotides matching TRBD2. The junction had 2 bases not matched to a gene; V was cut back by 2 bases and J by 1 base. The length of the CDR3 is 15 residues. The germline V gene encodes CDR1 ENHRY and CDR2 SYGVKD. CDR3 region: CAISERGGAQETQYF. The CDR3 region has the DNA TGTGCCATCAGTGAGCGCGGGGGGGCCCAAGAGACCCAGTACTTC.

The V call is TRBV7-9, the J call TRBJ2-1; 10 nucleotides match TRBD1. Unmatched junction bases numbered 15, after V lost 6 bases and J lost 1 base. There are 19 residues in the CDR3. CDR1 SEHNR and CDR2 FQNEAQ come from the germline V gene (reference sequence). This CDR3 reads CASSDRKTGGSESYNEQFF. The CDR3 bases are TGTGCCAGCAGTGATCGTAAGACAGGGGGCTCTGAGTCCTACAATGAGCAGTTCTTC.

The chain combines TRBV28 with TRBJ1-5, with a weak D call TRBD1 (5 bases). Trimming removed 2 bases at V and 7 bases at J, with 12 bases between. There are 14 residues in the CDR3. CDR1 and CDR2 from the germline V gene are MDHEN and SYDVKM. CDR3 residues: CASSLQGLKQPQHF. In DNA, the CDR3 is TGTGCCAGCAGTTTACAGGGTTTGAAACAGCCCCAGCATTTT.

The chain has TRBV19 and TRBJ2-7; 12 bases match TRBD1. The CDR3 spans 14 residues. The ends lost 5 bases at V and 5 bases at J; junction bases unmatched: 4. CDR1 and CDR2 from the germline V gene are LNHDA and SQIVND (reference sequence). This CDR3 is CASSFGTGGDEQYF. In DNA form, the CDR3 reads TGTGCCAGTAGTTTCGGGACAGGGGGCGACGAGCAGTACTTC.

This sequence joins TRBV14 and TRBJ1-2; 8 positions agree with TRBD1. The CDR3 totals 14 residues. Germline V gives CDR1 SGHDN, CDR2 FVKESK. The junction had 14 bases not matched to a gene; V was cut back by 5 bases and J by 12 bases. The CDR3 DNA sequence: TGTGCCAGCAGCGAAACGGGACAGGTGTTAATCGACACCTTC. This gives the protein CASSETGQVLIDTF.

The chain has TRBV4-3 and TRBJ1-1; D remains ambiguous. CDR3 size: 15 residues. The V end lost 0 bases, the J end lost 2 bases, and 10 bases lay between the germline ends. The V gene's germline CDR1 is LGHNA and CDR2 YSLEER. The CDR3 nucleotides read TGCGCCAGCAGCCAAGAATATACAGACAACACTGAAGCTTTCTTT. Its translation: CASSQEYTDNTEAFF.

V gene TRBV6-1 combines with J gene TRBJ1-4; no firm D call. Germline CDR1 MNHNS, CDR2 SASEGT. The CDR3 has 11 residues. Trimming pared 4 bases from V and 5 bases from J, leaving 2 bases between. CDR3 bases: TGTGCCAGCAGTGGGAATGAAAAACTGTTTTTT. Translation: CASSGNEKLFF.

The chain combines TRBV11-2 with TRBJ1-1; unclear D gene. The CDR3 has 13 residues. Germline V lookup: CDR1 SGHAT, CDR2 FQNNGV. Trimming cost V 1 base and J 8 bases, with 11 bases left between them. The CDR3 sequence: CASSLVSRVEAFF. The CDR3 DNA reads TGTGCCAGCAGCTTAGTGTCCCGTGTCGAAGCTTTCTTT.

The chain recombines TRBV6-5 with TRBJ2-2; TRBD2 matches 10 bases. The CDR3 has 16 amino acids. With V trimmed by 2 bases and J by 6 bases, 6 bases remained unmatched. Germline V gene sequence: CDR1 MNHEY, CDR2 SVGAGI. CDR3 sequence (DNA): TGTGCCAGCAGTTACCGGAGCGGGGGGGCATCCGGGGAGCTGTTTTTT. Encoded protein: CASSYRSGGASGELFF.

This clone was counted only a few times. This sequence joins TRBV28 and TRBJ1-2, with unresolved D. Per germline, CDR1 MDHEN and CDR2 SYDVKM. Trimming stripped 4 bases from V and 8 bases from J, with 8 bases between. This CDR3 contains 11 residues. CDR3 nucleotides: TGTGCCAGCAGTTCGCGTTGGGGCTACACCTTC. Translation: CASSSRWGYTF.

The gene calls are TRBV21-1 and TRBJ1-1. TRBV21-1 is classified as a pseudogene. CDR3 length equals 13 residues. The CDR3 sequence is CASSKPRSLEAFF. In DNA, the CDR3 is TGTGCCAGCAGCAAACCCCGGTCCCTTGAAGCTTTCTTT.

V gene TRBV28 combines with J gene TRBJ1-5; D is uncertain. CDR1 and CDR2 (germline): MDHEN, SYDVKM. The CDR3 extends over 14 amino acids. V lost 3 bases and J 7 bases, leaving 13 bases between the germline ends. CDR3 coding DNA: TGTGCCAGCAGTTTCCGAGGGTGGAACCAGCCCCAGCATTTT. It is translated as CASSFRGWNQPQHF.

This clone is a singleton in its sample. The chain is built from TRBV18 and TRBJ2-3, with TRBD1 identical over 9 bases. J was trimmed by 5 bases and V by 4 bases; bases with no gene match: 19. Germline CDR1 and CDR2: KGHSH and LQKENI. The CDR3 totals 19 residues. The chain's CDR3 is CASSLRRATGTGFIDTQYF. CDR3 DNA: TGTGCCAGCTCACTCCGAAGGGCAACCGGGACAGGGTTTATAGATACGCAGTATTTT.